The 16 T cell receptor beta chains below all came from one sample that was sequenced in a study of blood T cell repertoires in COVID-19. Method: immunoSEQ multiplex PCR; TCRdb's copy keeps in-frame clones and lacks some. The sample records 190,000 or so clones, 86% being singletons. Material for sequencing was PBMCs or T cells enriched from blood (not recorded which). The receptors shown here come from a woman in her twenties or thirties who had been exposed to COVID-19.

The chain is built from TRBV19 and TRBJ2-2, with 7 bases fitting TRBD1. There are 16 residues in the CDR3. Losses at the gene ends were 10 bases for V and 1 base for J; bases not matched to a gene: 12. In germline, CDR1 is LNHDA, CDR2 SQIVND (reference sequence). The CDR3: CATSTRGQRNTGELFF. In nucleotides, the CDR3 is TGTGCCACTTCAACTAGGGGGCAGAGGAACACCGGGGAGCTGTTTTTT.

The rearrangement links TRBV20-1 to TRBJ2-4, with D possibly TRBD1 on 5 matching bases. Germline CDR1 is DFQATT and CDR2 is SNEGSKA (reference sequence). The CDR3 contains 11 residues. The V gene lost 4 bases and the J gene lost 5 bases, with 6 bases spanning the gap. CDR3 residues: CSATRENIQYF. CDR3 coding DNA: TGCAGTGCTACCAGGGAAAACATTCAGTACTTC.

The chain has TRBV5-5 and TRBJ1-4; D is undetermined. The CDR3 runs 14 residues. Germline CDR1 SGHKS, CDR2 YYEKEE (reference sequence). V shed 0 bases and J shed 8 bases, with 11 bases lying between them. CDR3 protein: CASSLEAVPEKLFF. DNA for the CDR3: TGTGCCAGCAGCTTGGAAGCGGTACCCGAAAAACTGTTTTTT.

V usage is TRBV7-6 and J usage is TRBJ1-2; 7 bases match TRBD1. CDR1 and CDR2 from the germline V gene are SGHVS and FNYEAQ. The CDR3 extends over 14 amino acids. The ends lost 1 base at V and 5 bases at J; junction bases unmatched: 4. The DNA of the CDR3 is TGTGCCAGCAGCTTAGGCGGGACAGATTATGGCTACACCTTC. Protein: CASSLGGTDYGYTF.

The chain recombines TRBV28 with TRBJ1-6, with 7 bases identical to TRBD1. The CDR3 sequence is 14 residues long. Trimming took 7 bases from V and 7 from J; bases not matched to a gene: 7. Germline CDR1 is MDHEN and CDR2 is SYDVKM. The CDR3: CASTPGGQNSPLHF. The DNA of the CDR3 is TGTGCCAGCACACCCGGGGGACAGAATTCACCCCTCCACTTT.

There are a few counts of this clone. The CDR3: CASSQGTGRAAYEQYF. DNA of the CDR3: TGCGCCAGCAGCCAAGGGACGGGCAGGGCAGCCTACGAGCAGTACTTC. This chain joins TRBV4-1 and TRBJ2-7; the D gene is possibly TRBD1 (5 bases). The germline V and J ends were trimmed by 1 base and 2 bases, with 15 bases remaining between them. The CDR3 is 16 amino acids. Per germline, CDR1 MGHRA and CDR2 YSYEKL.

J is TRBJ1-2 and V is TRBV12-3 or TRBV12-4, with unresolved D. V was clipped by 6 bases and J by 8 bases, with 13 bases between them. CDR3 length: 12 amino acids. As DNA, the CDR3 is TGTGCCAGCAGACCAGGTTCAAAAGGCTACACCTTC. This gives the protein CASRPGSKGYTF.

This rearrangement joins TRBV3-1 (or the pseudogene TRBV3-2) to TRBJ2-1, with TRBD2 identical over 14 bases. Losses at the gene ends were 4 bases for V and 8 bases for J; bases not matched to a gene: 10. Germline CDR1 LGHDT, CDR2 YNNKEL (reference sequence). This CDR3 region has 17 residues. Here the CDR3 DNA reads TGTGCCAGCAGCCCGCGACTAGCGGGGGGGTTCTGGCATGAGCAGTTCTTC. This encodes CASSPRLAGGFWHEQFF.

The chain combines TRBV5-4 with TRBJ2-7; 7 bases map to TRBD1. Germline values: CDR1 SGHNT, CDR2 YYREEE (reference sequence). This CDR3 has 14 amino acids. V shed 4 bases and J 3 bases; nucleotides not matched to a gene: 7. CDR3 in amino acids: CASSPDRAGYEQYF. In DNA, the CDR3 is TGTGCCAGCAGCCCAGACAGGGCTGGCTACGAGCAGTACTTC.

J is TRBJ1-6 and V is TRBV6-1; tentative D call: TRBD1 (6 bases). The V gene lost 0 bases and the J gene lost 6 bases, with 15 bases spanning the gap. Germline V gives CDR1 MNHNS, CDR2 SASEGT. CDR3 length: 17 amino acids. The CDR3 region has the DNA TGTGCCAGCAGTGAAGCGAGCTCCAGGGGTGGTAATTCACCCCTCCACTTT. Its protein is CASSEASSRGGNSPLHF.

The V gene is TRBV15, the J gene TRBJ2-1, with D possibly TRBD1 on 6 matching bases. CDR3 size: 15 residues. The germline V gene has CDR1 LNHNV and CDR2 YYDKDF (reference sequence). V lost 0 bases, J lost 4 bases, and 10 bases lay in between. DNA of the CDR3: TGTGCCACCAGCAGAGACACAGGGCGTTACAATGAGCAGTTCTTC. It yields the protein CATSRDTGRYNEQFF.

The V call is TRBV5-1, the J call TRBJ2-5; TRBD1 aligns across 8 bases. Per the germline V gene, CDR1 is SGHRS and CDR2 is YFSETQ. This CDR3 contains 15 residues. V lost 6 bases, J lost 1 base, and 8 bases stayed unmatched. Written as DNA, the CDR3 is TGCGCCAGCACGGCACAGGGGGTAATCCAAGAGACCCAGTACTTC. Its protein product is CASTAQGVIQETQYF.

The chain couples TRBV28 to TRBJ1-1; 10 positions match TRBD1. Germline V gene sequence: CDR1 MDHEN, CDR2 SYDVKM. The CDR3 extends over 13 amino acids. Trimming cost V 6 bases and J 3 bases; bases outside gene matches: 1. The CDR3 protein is CASSGQGDTEAFF. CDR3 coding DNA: TGTGCCAGCAGCGGACAGGGGGACACTGAAGCTTTCTTT.

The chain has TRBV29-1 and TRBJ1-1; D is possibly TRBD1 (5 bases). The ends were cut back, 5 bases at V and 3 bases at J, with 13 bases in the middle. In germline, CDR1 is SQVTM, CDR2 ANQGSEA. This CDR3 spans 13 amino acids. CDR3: CSVMSQQDTEAFF. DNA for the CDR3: TGCAGCGTTATGAGCCAACAGGACACTGAAGCTTTCTTT.

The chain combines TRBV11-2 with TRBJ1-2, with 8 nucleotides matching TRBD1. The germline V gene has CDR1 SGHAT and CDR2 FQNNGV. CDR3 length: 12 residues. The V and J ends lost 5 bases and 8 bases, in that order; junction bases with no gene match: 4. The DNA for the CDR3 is TGTGCCAGCAGCCCAGACAGGGGAGGCTACACCTTC. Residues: CASSPDRGGYTF.

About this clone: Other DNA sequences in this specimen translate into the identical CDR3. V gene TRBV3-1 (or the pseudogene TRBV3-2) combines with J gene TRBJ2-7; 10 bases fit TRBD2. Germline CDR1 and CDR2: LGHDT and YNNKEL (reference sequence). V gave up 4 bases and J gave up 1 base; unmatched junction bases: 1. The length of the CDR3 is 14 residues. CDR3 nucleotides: TGTGCCAGCAGCCTAGCGGGGGGTTCCTACGAGCAGTACTTC. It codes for CASSLAGGSYEQYF.